The 8 T cell receptor beta chains listed next were all sequenced from one sample in a study of blood T cell repertoires in COVID-19. Profiled with immunoSEQ multiplex PCR; TCRdb holds only in-frame clones, not every one. The sample has about 130,000 clones, about 80% seen once; the top ten hold 16%. Sequencing input: peripheral blood. These receptors came from a woman in her forties or fifties with acute or convalescent COVID-19.

This clone was recorded once. V gene TRBV30 combines with J gene TRBJ1-4; 7 bases agree with TRBD1. Germline V gives CDR1 GTSNPN, CDR2 SVGIG (reference sequence). Trimming took 7 bases from V and 7 from J; bases not matched to a gene: 15. This CDR3 is 15 amino acids long. In DNA, the CDR3 is TGTGCCTCCTCACAAGCTCCCCAGGGGGGTGAAAAACTGTTTTTT. Protein sequence: CASSQAPQGGEKLFF. Together with reference TRBV30 and TRBJ1-4, the CDR3 gives the full variable domain: SQTIHQWPATLVQPVGSPLSLECTVEGTSNPNLYWYRQAAGRGLQLLFYSVGIGQISSEVPQNLSASRPQDRQFILSSKKLLLSDSGFYLCASSQAPQGGEKLFFGSGTQLSVL.

The chain joins TRBV29-1 to TRBJ2-3; D remains ambiguous. From germline, CDR1 is SQVTM and CDR2 ANQGSEA. Trimming took 2 bases from V and 1 from J, leaving 4 bases between them. This CDR3 is built from 12 residues. The CDR3 region is CSVEHGTDTQYF. CDR3 bases: TGCAGCGTTGAACATGGCACAGATACGCAGTATTTT.

With regard to this clone: The sample carries other DNA sequences with the same CDR3. J is TRBJ1-1 and V is TRBV10-1; D is uncertain. V lost 6 bases and J lost 0, with 8 bases in between. Germline assignment: CDR1 WNHNN and CDR2 SYGVQD (reference sequence). The CDR3 sequence is 13 residues long. Here the CDR3 reads CASSESMNTEAFF. The CDR3 coding sequence is TGCGCCAGCAGCGAGAGCATGAACACTGAAGCTTTCTTT.

The gene calls are TRBV2 and TRBJ1-6; no clear D. Trimming took 5 bases from V and 6 from J, leaving 20 bases between them. CDR3 length: 17 amino acids. Germline assignment: CDR1 SNHLY and CDR2 FYNNEI. CDR3 DNA: TGTGCCAGCAGTCCGTCGGGAGGGTTGGTTTCTAATTCACCCCTCCACTTT. It specifies CASSPSGGLVSNSPLHF.

V and J are TRBV19 and TRBJ2-3, with TRBD1 as a possible D gene (6 bases). Germline lookup yields CDR1 LNHDA and CDR2 SQIVND (reference sequence). The CDR3 spans 15 residues. The V and J ends lost 5 bases and 0 bases respectively, with 12 bases between them. CDR3 sequence reads: CASSLAGQSTDTQYF. The CDR3 DNA follows: TGTGCCAGTAGTCTCGCCGGACAGAGCACAGATACGCAGTATTTT.

This chain uses TRBV19 with TRBJ1-1; tentatively, D is TRBD1 (6 bases). The CDR3 length is 22 residues. Germline values: CDR1 LNHDA, CDR2 SQIVND (reference sequence). Trimming took 2 bases from V and 1 from J, leaving 32 bases between them. The CDR3 spells CASSIRSSFTTGSQAQNTEAFF. In DNA form, the CDR3 reads TGTGCCAGTAGTATAAGGTCCTCCTTTACCACAGGGTCTCAGGCCCAGAACACTGAAGCTTTCTTT.

In this sample, this clone turned up once. The chain is built from TRBV3-1 (or the pseudogene TRBV3-2) and TRBJ1-6; no reliable D call. The V end lost 0 bases, the J end lost 9 bases, and 12 bases lay between the germline ends. Germline V gene data show CDR1 as LGHDT and CDR2 as YNNKEL (reference sequence). CDR3 length equals 15 residues. The chain's CDR3 is CASSQEGSTTSPLHF. CDR3 nucleotide sequence: TGTGCCAGCAGCCAAGAGGGCAGTACAACTTCACCCCTCCACTTT.

As to this clone: Other DNA sequences from this sample encode an identical CDR3 as well. V usage is TRBV30 and J usage is TRBJ2-2; D gene uncertain. Germline loops: CDR1 GTSNPN, CDR2 SVGIG (reference sequence). The CDR3 sequence is 12 residues long. V dropped 2 bases and J dropped 2 bases, with 3 bases sitting between them. This chain's CDR3 is CAWSTNTGELFF. CDR3 coding DNA: TGTGCCTGGAGTACTAACACCGGGGAGCTGTTTTTT.